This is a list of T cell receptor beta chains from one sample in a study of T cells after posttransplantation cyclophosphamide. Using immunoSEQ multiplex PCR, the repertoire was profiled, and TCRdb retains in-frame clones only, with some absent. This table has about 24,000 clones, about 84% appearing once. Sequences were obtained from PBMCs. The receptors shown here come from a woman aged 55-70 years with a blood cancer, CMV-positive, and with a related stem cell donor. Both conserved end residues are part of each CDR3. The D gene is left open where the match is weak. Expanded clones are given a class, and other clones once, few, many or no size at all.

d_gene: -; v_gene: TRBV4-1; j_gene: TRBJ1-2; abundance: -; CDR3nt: TGCGCCAGCAGCCTTCGAGGGAACTATGGCTACACCTTC; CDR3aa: CASSLRGNYGYTF
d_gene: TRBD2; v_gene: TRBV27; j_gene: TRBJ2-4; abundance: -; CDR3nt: TGTGCCAGCAGTGGTCTAGCGGACCCAGCCAAAAACATTCAGTACTTC; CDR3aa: CASSGLADPAKNIQYF
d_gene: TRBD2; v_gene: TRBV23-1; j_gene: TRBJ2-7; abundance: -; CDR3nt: TGCGCCAGCAGGACTAGCCCAGTGGGGCAGTACTTC; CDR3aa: CASRTSPVGQYF
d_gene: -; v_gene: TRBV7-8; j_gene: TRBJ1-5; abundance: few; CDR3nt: TGTGCCAGCAGCCGAGGGCGCGTCCCAAATCAGCCCCAGCATTTT; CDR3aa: CASSRGRVPNQPQHF
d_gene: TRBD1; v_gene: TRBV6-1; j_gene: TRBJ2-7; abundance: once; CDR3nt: TGTGCCAGCAGTGTCCGGGACAGGGGTTCCTACGAGCAGTACTTC; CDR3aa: CASSVRDRGSYEQYF
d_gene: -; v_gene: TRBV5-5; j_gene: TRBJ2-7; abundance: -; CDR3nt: TGTGCCAGCAGCTTGGGAGGGTTCCCATACGAGCAGTACTTC; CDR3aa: CASSLGGFPYEQYF
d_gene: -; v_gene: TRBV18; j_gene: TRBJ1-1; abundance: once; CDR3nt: TGTGCCAGCTCACGGACCGTAGACGACAGCACTGAAGCTTTCTTT; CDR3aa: CASSRTVDDSTEAFF
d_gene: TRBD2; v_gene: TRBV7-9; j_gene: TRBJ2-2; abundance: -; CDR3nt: TGTGCCAGCAGCCCCCGACTAGCGGGAGTTTCCGGGGAGCTGTTTTTT; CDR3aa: CASSPRLAGVSGELFF
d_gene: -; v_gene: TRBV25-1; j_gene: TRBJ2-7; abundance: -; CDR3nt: TGTGCCAGCAGTGAATTGGGCAGGACCTACGAGCAGTACTTC; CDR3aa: CASSELGRTYEQYF
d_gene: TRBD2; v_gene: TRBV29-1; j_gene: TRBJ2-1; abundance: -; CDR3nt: TGCAGCGTTGGGGATTCGCGAGCGGGAGTAGGTGAGCAGTTCTTC; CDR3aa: CSVGDSRAGVGEQFF